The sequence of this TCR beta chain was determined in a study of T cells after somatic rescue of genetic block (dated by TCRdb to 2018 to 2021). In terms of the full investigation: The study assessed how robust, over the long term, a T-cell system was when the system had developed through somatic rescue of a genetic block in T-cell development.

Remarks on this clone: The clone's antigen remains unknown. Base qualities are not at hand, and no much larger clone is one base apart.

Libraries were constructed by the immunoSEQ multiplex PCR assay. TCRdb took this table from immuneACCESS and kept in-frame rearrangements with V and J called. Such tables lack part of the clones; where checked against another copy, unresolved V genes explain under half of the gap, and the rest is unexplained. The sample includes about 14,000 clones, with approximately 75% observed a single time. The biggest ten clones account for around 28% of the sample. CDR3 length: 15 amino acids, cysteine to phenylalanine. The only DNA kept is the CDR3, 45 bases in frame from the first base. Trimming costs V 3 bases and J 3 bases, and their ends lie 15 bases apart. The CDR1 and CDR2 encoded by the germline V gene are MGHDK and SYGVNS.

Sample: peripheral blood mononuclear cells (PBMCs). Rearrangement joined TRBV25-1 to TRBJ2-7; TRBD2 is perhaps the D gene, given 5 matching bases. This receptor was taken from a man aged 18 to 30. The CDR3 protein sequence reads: CASSDPGISHYEQYF. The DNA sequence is TGTGCCAGCAGTGACCCCGGGATTAGTCACTACGAGCAGTACTTC.